The clone carrying this T cell receptor (beta chain) was seen more than once but under ten times. Its antigen is not known. Each CDR3 protein is one row after TCRdb ran MiXCR on the reads. The sample holds 750,000 to 950,000 distinct CDR3 sequences, 25% to 35% seen once. This specimen belongs to a study of T cell repertoires in cytomegalovirus infection. Looked up from germline, CDR1 is WSHSY and CDR2 is SAAADI. This CDR3 is 16 amino acids long. Trimming stripped 3 bases from V and 1 base from J, with 15 bases between. The chain carries TRBV10-2 and TRBJ1-2; no clear D. This material consisted of cultured CD8+ T cells from PBMCs, taken from culture after CMV antigen stimulation. This TCR came from a human donor in good health (CMV status not recorded). Some clones in this sample may be carry-over from other donors' samples. As DNA, the CDR3 is TGCGCCAGCAGTGAACCGCTGGTGACGATTAACTATGGCTACACCTTC. The encoded protein is CASSEPLVTINYGYTF.